The 32 T cell receptor beta chains below all came from one sample that was sequenced in a study of regulatory T cells in long-lasting Graves disease. Construction of TCR beta libraries relied on iRepertoire HTBI primers and on Arm-PCR targeting CDR3 regions. MiXCR was run by TCRdb on the multiplex PCR reads, yielding one entry per CDR3 protein. Of around 250,000 distinct CDR3 sequences listed, roughly a fifth were seen once; the top ten hold approximately 15%. Time point here: newly diagnosed GD, antithyroid drugs for less than 3 months. PBMC-extracted RNA yielded the TCR library. The sample in question was peripheral blood mononuclear cells (PBMCs), obtained at new diagnosis, from a patient treated with antithyroid drugs. These receptors were obtained from a female donor with Graves disease.

J is TRBJ1-2 and V is TRBV7-2; TRBD1 aligns across 8 bases. Looked up from germline, CDR1 is SGHTA and CDR2 is FQGNSA. The CDR3 has 14 residues. J was trimmed by 4 bases and V by 3 bases; bases with no gene match: 4. The CDR3 sequence: CASSFRGQGYGYTF. For the CDR3, the DNA is TGTGCCAGCAGCTTCAGGGGGCAAGGCTATGGCTACACCTTC.

This clonotype was counted a single time. The V call is TRBV9, the J call TRBJ2-3; no clear D gene. The CDR3 consists of 13 residues. Looked up from germline, CDR1 is SGDLS and CDR2 is YYNGEE. V lost 5 bases and J 3 bases, leaving 10 bases between the germline ends. The CDR3: CASRAPQTDTQYF. CDR3 bases: TGTGCCAGCAGGGCCCCACAAACAGATACGCAGTATTTT.

The rearrangement links TRBV19 to TRBJ1-5; 8 nucleotides agree with TRBD1. V shed 8 bases, J shed 3 bases, and the junction held 6 bases outside the gene matches. CDR1 and CDR2 (germline): LNHDA, SQIVND (reference sequence). The CDR3 loop spans 14 amino acids. DNA for the CDR3: TGTGCCAGTGTTACGGACAGGGTCAATCAGCCCCAGCATTTT. Protein product: CASVTDRVNQPQHF. The complete variable domain, with remaining parts taken from reference TRBV19 and TRBJ1-5, reads DGGITQSPKYLFRKEGQNVTLSCEQNLNHDAMYWYRQDPGQGLRLIYYSQIVNDFQKGDIAEGYSVSREKKESFPLTVTSAQKNPTAFYLCASVTDRVNQPQHFGDGTRLSIL.

This clonotype was counted ten times or more. V is TRBV11-2 and J is TRBJ2-4; D might be TRBD1 (5 bases). The CDR3 loop spans 15 amino acids. V lost 4 bases to trimming and J lost 0 bases, with 10 bases between them. Germline CDR1 and CDR2: SGHAT and FQNNGV. The CDR3, as DNA: TGTGCCAGCAGCTCCTTCAGGGAAGCCAAAAACATTCAGTACTTC. It specifies CASSSFREAKNIQYF.

The table lists this clonotype with many counts. V gene TRBV18 combines with J gene TRBJ2-3; either TRBD1 or TRBD2 may fit D (5 bases each). The CDR3 extends over 15 amino acids. Germline-derived CDR1 and CDR2 are KGHSH and LQKENI. With 3 bases removed from V and 5 bases from J, the gap between germline ends came to 15 bases. The CDR3, as DNA: TGTGCCAGCTCACCCCCCCTAGAGGGGCGAGATACGCAGTATTTT. Translated, it gives CASSPPLEGRDTQYF.

This clonotype turned up a few times. This sequence joins TRBV24-1 and TRBJ2-4; D is perhaps TRBD2 (6 bases). The CDR3 is made up of 16 amino acids. V lost 4 bases, J lost 1 base, and 13 bases lay in between. Germline V gene data show CDR1 as KGHDR and CDR2 as SFDVKD. As DNA, the CDR3 is TGTGCCACCAGTGAAGGAGGGTCGGCGGCCAAAAACATTCAGTACTTC. It codes for CATSEGGSAAKNIQYF.

This clonotype came up a few times. This sequence joins TRBV7-2 and TRBJ2-6; no clear D. Germline V lookup: CDR1 SGHTA, CDR2 FQGNSA. V dropped 5 bases and J dropped 0 bases, with 8 bases sitting between them. CDR3 size: 15 residues. CDR3 in amino acids: CASSRSASGANVLTF. CDR3 DNA: TGTGCCAGCAGCCGGTCTGCCTCTGGGGCCAACGTCCTGACTTTC.

This clonotype was counted only a few times. This chain connects TRBV4-1 to TRBJ1-2; possibly TRBD1 for D (6 bases). CDR1 and CDR2 from the germline V gene are MGHRA and YSYEKL. The CDR3 consists of 14 residues. Trimming took 6 bases from V and 3 from J, leaving 14 bases between them. For the CDR3, the DNA is TGCGCCAGCAGGCCCGCACAGGGTCACTATGGCTACACCTTC. Protein: CASRPAQGHYGYTF.

This rearrangement joins TRBV5-1 to TRBJ2-1, with D uncertain. The CDR3 has 16 residues. From germline, CDR1 is SGHRS and CDR2 YFSETQ. Trimming removed 0 bases at V and 0 bases at J, with 10 bases between. The CDR3 DNA is TGCGCCAGCAGCTTGGGGCGGTCAAGCTCCTACAATGAGCAGTTCTTC. As protein: CASSLGRSSSYNEQFF.

This clonotype was counted many times. This chain connects TRBV20-1 to TRBJ2-7; 7 bases are shared with TRBD2. Trimming took 0 bases from V and 3 from J; bases not matched to a gene: 8. Germline lookup yields CDR1 DFQATT and CDR2 SNEGSKA (reference sequence). This CDR3 spans 15 amino acids. The CDR3 here is CSARDGSGPDYEQYF. Written as DNA, the CDR3 is TGCAGTGCTAGAGATGGTAGCGGGCCAGACTACGAGCAGTACTTC.

The V call is TRBV19, the J call TRBJ2-2; 7 bases fit TRBD1. The junction had 6 bases not matched to a gene; V was cut back by 6 bases and J by 2 bases. Germline lookup yields CDR1 LNHDA and CDR2 SQIVND (reference sequence). The CDR3 has 15 residues. CDR3 bases: TGTGCCAGTAGACTTACAGGGGCCAACACCGGGGAGCTGTTTTTT. Encoded protein: CASRLTGANTGELFF. The complete variable domain, with remaining parts taken from reference TRBV19 and TRBJ2-2, reads DGGITQSPKYLFRKEGQNVTLSCEQNLNHDAMYWYRQDPGQGLRLIYYSQIVNDFQKGDIAEGYSVSREKKESFPLTVTSAQKNPTAFYLCASRLTGANTGELFFGEGSRLTVL.

This clonotype was seen at least ten times. V gene TRBV29-1 combines with J gene TRBJ2-3; 8 bases fit TRBD2. The CDR3 covers 14 residues. Trimming cost V 6 bases and J 6 bases; bases outside gene matches: 11. The germline CDR1 and CDR2 sequences are SQVTM and ANQGSEA. In DNA form, the CDR3 reads TGCAGCGTGGAACGGGGGACTAGTGAGGATACGCAGTATTTT. It yields the protein CSVERGTSEDTQYF.

This clonotype was found many times. The rearrangement uses TRBV6-1 and TRBJ2-1, with 11 bases that match TRBD2. CDR3 size: 16 residues. CDR1 and CDR2 (germline): MNHNS, SASEGT. Losses at the gene ends were 5 bases for V and 4 bases for J; bases not matched to a gene: 7. CDR3 protein: CASSPPGLAEYNEQFF. The CDR3 region has the DNA TGTGCCAGCAGTCCCCCGGGACTAGCGGAGTACAATGAGCAGTTCTTC.

This clonotype was found a few times. V and J are TRBV20-1 and TRBJ1-1, with D tentatively TRBD1 (5 bases). From germline, CDR1 is DFQATT and CDR2 SNEGSKA (reference sequence). Deletions cut 5 bases from V and 1 base from J, with 11 bases between. This CDR3 is built from 13 residues. CDR3 amino acids: CSALPTGNTEAFF. In DNA, the CDR3 is TGCAGTGCTCTTCCCACAGGGAACACTGAAGCTTTCTTT.

This chain connects TRBV20-1 to TRBJ2-7; tentatively, D is TRBD2 (5 bases). Germline V lookup: CDR1 DFQATT, CDR2 SNEGSKA (reference sequence). Trimming took off 6 bases at V and 4 bases at J, with 13 bases between the two ends. The CDR3 is 12 residues long. The CDR3 nucleotides are TGCAGTGCGTTAAGCGGACCTTACGAGCAGTACTTC. The encoded protein is CSALSGPYEQYF.

Concerning this clonotype: A much larger clonotype is one base distant, so this may be a read error. V usage is TRBV3-1 and J usage is TRBJ1-1; D might be TRBD1 (6 bases). V was cut by 4 bases and J by 6 bases, with 15 bases left in between. CDR3 length: 14 residues. Germline values: CDR1 LGHDT, CDR2 YNNKEL (reference sequence). CDR3 amino acids: CASSLRGADSEAFF. The CDR3 nucleotides read TGTGCCAGCAGCCTTCGGGGGGCGGACTCTGAAGCTTTCTTT. Filled out from reference TRBV3-1 and TRBJ1-1, the complete variable domain reads DTAVSQTPKYLVTQMGNDKSIKCEQNLGHDTMYWYKQDSKKFLKIMFSYNNKELIINETVPNRFSPKSPDKAHLNLHINSLELGDSAVYFCASSLRGADSEAFFGQGTRLTVV.

The V and J genes are TRBV19 and TRBJ2-6; perhaps TRBD1 as D (6 bases). The germline V and J ends were trimmed by 4 bases and 2 bases, with 6 bases remaining between them. Germline CDR1 and CDR2: LNHDA and SQIVND (reference sequence). The CDR3 is made up of 14 amino acids. The CDR3 loop reads CASSNRAGANVLTF. CDR3 bases: TGTGCCAGTAGTAACAGGGCTGGGGCCAACGTCCTGACTTTC. Combining the CDR3 with reference TRBV19 and TRBJ2-6 gives the whole variable domain DGGITQSPKYLFRKEGQNVTLSCEQNLNHDAMYWYRQDPGQGLRLIYYSQIVNDFQKGDIAEGYSVSREKKESFPLTVTSAQKNPTAFYLCASSNRAGANVLTFGAGSRLTVL.

There are many counts of this clonotype. The chain uses TRBV30 and TRBJ1-4, with D unclear. The germline V and J ends were trimmed by 7 bases and 1 base, with 7 bases remaining between them. This CDR3 has 12 amino acids. Germline assignment: CDR1 GTSNPN and CDR2 SVGIG (reference sequence). The CDR3: CALTITNEKLFF. The CDR3 nucleotides are TGTGCCTTGACTATAACTAATGAAAAACTGTTTTTT.

Of note for this clonotype: A much larger clone lies a single base off, so this may be a read error. The chain links TRBV7-2 to TRBJ2-5; 9 positions match TRBD1. The CDR3 is 13 residues long. Germline V gives CDR1 SGHTA, CDR2 FQGNSA. Trimming removed 7 bases from V and 5 bases from J; junction bases left unmatched: 5. In nucleotides, the CDR3 is TGTGCCAGCAACTCGGACAGGGGTGAGACCCAGTACTTC. Protein product: CASNSDRGETQYF.

This clonotype came up many times. V and J are TRBV3-1 and TRBJ2-7, with 9 nucleotides matching TRBD1. This CDR3 contains 14 residues. Germline CDR1 LGHDT, CDR2 YNNKEL (reference sequence). V lost 5 bases and J lost 5; bases outside the gene matches: 7. CDR3 in DNA: TGTGCCAGCAGCAAACCGGGACAGGGTCACGAGCAGTACTTC. Translating it yields CASSKPGQGHEQYF.

Ten or more counts support this clonotype. The chain couples TRBV11-3 to TRBJ2-7; no clear D. The germline V gene has CDR1 SGHNT and CDR2 YENEEA. The CDR3 extends over 13 amino acids. Deletions cut 5 bases from V and 2 bases from J, with 10 bases between. The DNA of the CDR3 is TGTGCCAGCAGCATGGAGAGTACCTACGAGCAGTACTTC. Translated: CASSMESTYEQYF.

This clonotype was detected ten times or more. This sequence joins TRBV7-2 and TRBJ2-7; tentative D call: TRBD2 (5 bases). There are 13 residues in the CDR3. Germline CDR1 reads SGHTA; CDR2 reads FQGNSA. Trimming left V 4 bases short and J 2 bases short, with 9 bases between. The DNA of the CDR3 is TGTGCCAGCAGCTCACCTAGCCCCTACGAGCAGTACTTC. Translation gives CASSSPSPYEQYF.

The table lists this clonotype with many counts. CDR3 protein: CASSIQGPAKNIQYF. Here the CDR3 DNA reads TGCGCCAGCAGTATACAGGGCCCGGCCAAAAACATTCAGTACTTC. The chain uses TRBV10-2 and TRBJ2-4, with D possibly matching TRBD1 (6 bases). The CDR3 sequence is 15 residues long. V lost 5 bases and J lost 1, with 12 bases in between. Per germline, CDR1 WSHSY and CDR2 SAAADI.

The V and J genes are TRBV14 and TRBJ2-1; D uncertain. V lost 4 bases and J 10 bases, leaving 14 bases between the germline ends. The CDR3 has 13 amino acids. From germline, CDR1 is SGHDN and CDR2 FVKESK. The DNA for the CDR3 is TGTGCCAGCAGCCCCACCTTTCTCAGAGAGCAGTTCTTC. It yields the protein CASSPTFLREQFF.

As to this clonotype: A far larger clone is one base from this, pointing to a likely read error. The rearrangement links TRBV5-5 to TRBJ2-7, with TRBD1 matching 7 bases. The CDR3 sequence is 13 residues long. The germline V gene encodes CDR1 SGHKS and CDR2 YYEKEE (reference sequence). The CDR3 DNA reads as TGCGCCAGCAGCTTGGAGGCTGGCAGGGGGTTGGACTTC. It codes for CASSLEAGRGLDF.

A remark on this clonotype: This is likely an artifact of a read error, given a far larger clone one base away. This likely comes from a read error, as the CDR3 has no conserved phenylalanine or tryptophan at its end. The DNA of the CDR3 is TGCAGCGTCGAGACAGGGGGCTTCGAGACCCAGTACCTC. It encodes CSVETGGFETQYL. This chain connects TRBV29-1 to TRBJ2-4; 10 bases agree with TRBD1. The DNA end is more similar to TRBJ2-5, so the J call may be wrong. The CDR3 is 13 amino acids. The germline gives CDR1 SQVTM, CDR2 ANQGSEA.

The chain combines TRBV7-2 with TRBJ2-3, with unresolved D. The CDR3 has 16 residues. CDR1 is SGHTA, CDR2 FQGNSA, per germline. V lost 4 bases and J 0 bases, leaving 14 bases between the germline ends. In DNA, the CDR3 is TGTGCCAGCAGCTGGGCCAGGATTAAGAGCACAGATACGCAGTATTTT. Translation: CASSWARIKSTDTQYF.

About this clonotype: Possible read error: a much larger clone is one base away. The V call is TRBV20-1, the J call TRBJ2-3; 10 bases agree with TRBD1. The DNA matches TRBJ2-7 better at its end, which makes the J call doubtful. The V gene's germline CDR1 is DFQATT and CDR2 SNEGSKA (reference sequence). The CDR3 runs 14 residues. DNA for the CDR3: TGCAGTGCTAGGAGGGGGACAGGGGCCAATGAGCAGTACTTC. Amino acids: CSARRGTGANEQYF.

The gene calls are TRBV20-1 and TRBJ1-2, with D maybe TRBD1 (5 bases). The CDR3 totals 13 residues. Germline V gene lookup returns CDR1 DFQATT and CDR2 SNEGSKA (reference sequence). The V gene lost 5 bases and the J gene lost 8 bases, with 18 bases spanning the gap. The CDR3 reads CSALGQGENGYTF. In DNA, the CDR3 is TGCAGTGCTCTAGGGCAGGGCGAAAACGGCTACACCTTC.

This clonotype was found many times. This rearrangement joins TRBV20-1 to TRBJ2-2; the D gene is possibly TRBD1 (6 bases). Germline V gives CDR1 DFQATT, CDR2 SNEGSKA (reference sequence). The CDR3 consists of 14 residues. V was clipped by 3 bases and J by 3 bases, with 11 bases between them. The CDR3 DNA follows: TGCAGTGCTAGTCAGACAGGAGACACCGGGGAGCTGTTTTTT. Amino acids: CSASQTGDTGELFF.

The V call is TRBV7-9, the J call TRBJ2-3; 13 nucleotides line up with TRBD2. The DNA end lines up better with TRBJ2-5; the J call may be wrong. This CDR3 region has 19 residues. Germline V lookup: CDR1 SEHNR, CDR2 FQNEAQ (reference sequence). Here the CDR3 reads CASSSEWDGLAGVQETQYF. Here the CDR3 DNA reads TGTGCCAGCAGCTCAGAGTGGGACGGACTAGCGGGAGTGCAGGAGACCCAGTACTTC.

The table lists this clonotype with many counts. The rearrangement links TRBV28 to TRBJ2-3, with 7 bases lining up with TRBD2. With 8 bases clipped from V and 0 bases from J, the junction kept 8 bases outside the gene matches. The CDR3 totals 15 residues. CDR1 and CDR2 from the germline V gene are MDHEN and SYDVKM. CDR3 region: CASPKAGRSTDTQYF. In DNA, the CDR3 is TGTGCCAGCCCAAAAGCGGGACGTAGCACAGATACGCAGTATTTT.